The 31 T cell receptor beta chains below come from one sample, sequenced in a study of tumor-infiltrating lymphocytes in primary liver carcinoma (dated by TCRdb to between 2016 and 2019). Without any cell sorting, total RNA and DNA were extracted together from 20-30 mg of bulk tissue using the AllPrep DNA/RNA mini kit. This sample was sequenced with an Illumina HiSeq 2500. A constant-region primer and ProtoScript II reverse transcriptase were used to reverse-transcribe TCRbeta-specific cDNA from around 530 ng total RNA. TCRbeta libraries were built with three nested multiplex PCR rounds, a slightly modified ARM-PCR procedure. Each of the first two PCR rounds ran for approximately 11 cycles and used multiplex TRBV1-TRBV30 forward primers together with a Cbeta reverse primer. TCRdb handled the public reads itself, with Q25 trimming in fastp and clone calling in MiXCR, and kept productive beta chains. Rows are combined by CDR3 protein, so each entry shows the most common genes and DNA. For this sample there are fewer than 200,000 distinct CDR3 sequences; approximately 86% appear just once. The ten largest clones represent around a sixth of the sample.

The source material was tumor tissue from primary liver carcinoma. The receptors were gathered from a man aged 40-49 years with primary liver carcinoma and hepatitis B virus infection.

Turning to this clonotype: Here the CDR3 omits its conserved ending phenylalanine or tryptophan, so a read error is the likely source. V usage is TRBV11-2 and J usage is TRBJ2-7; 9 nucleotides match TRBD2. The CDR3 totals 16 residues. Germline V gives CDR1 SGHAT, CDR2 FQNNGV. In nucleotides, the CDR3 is TGTGCCAGCAGCTTGCGGACTAGCGTGGTCTCCTACGAACAGTACTTA. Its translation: CASSLRTSVVSYEQYL.

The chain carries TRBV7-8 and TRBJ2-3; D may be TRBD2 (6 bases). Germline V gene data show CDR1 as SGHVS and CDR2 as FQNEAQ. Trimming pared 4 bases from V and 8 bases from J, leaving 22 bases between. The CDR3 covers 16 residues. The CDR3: CASSSPETSGRSTQYF. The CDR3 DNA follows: TGTGCCAGCAGCTCCCCCGAGACTAGTGGGAGGAGTACGCAGTATTTT.

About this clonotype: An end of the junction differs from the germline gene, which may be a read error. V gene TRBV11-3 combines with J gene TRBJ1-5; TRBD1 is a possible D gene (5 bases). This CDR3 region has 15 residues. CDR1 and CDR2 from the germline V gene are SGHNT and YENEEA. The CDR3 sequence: CTSSSDLGVAQHQHF. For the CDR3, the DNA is TGTACCAGCAGCTCAGATCTGGGGGTGGCTCAGCACCAGCATTTT.

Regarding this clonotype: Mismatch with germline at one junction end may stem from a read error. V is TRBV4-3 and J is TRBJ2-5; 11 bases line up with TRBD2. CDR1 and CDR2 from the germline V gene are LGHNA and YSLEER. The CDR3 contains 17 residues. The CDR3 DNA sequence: TGTGCCAGCAGCCGAGCGGCTAGCGGGAGGACTGGTGAGACCGAGTACTTC. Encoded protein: CASSRAASGRTGETEYF.

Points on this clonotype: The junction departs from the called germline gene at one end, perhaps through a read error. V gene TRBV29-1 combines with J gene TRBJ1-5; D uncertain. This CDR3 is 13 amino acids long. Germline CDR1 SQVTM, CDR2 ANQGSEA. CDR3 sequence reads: CSVVSSINQPQLF. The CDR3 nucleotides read TGCAGCGTTGTGAGTAGTATTAATCAGCCCCAGCTTTTT.

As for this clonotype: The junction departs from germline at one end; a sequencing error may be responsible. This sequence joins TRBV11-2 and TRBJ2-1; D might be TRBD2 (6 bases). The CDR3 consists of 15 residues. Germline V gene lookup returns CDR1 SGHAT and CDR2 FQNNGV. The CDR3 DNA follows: TGTGCCAGCAGCCCCGATGGGACTGCCTACAATGAGCTGTTCTTC. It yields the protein CASSPDGTAYNELFF. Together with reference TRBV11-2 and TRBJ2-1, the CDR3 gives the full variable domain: EAGVAQSPRYKIIEKRQSVAFWCNPISGHATLYWYQQILGQGPKLLIQFQNNGVVDDSQLPKDRFSAERLKGVDSTLKIQPAKLEDSAVYLCASSPDGTAYNELFFGPGTRLTVL.

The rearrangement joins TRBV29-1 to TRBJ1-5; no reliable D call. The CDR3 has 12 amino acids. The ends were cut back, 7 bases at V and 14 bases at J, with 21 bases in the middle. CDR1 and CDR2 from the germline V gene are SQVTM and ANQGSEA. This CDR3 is CSAADGDQPKHF. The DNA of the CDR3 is TGCAGCGCCGCGGACGGCGATCAACCCAAGCATTTT.

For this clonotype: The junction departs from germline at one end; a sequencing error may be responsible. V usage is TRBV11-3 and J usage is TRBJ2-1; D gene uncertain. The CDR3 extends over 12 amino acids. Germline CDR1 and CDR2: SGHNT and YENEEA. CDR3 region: CASYLNANEHFF. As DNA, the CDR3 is TGTGCCAGCTACTTAAATGCCAATGAGCACTTCTTC.

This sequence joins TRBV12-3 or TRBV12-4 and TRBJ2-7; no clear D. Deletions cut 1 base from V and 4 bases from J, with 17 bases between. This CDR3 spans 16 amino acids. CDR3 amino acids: CASSLVASLGPYEQYF. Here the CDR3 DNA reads TGTGCCAGCAGTTTAGTCGCGAGTCTCGGTCCTTACGAGCAGTACTTC.

This chain's CDR3 is CATVPRLAMEAQYF. The CDR3 DNA reads as TGTGCCACCGTGCCAAGACTAGCGATGGAGGCCCAGTACTTC. This chain connects TRBV10-3 to TRBJ2-5, with TRBD2 matching over 8 bases. The CDR3 spans 14 residues. The germline V gene encodes CDR1 ENHRY and CDR2 SYGVKD. After removal of 10 bases from V and 9 bases from J, the junction contained 16 bases not matched to a gene.

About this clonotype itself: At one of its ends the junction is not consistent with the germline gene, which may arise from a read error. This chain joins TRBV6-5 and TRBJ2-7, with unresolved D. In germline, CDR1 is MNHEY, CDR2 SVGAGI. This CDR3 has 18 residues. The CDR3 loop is CVSTYKGPATLIPYEQYF. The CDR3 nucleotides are TGTGTCAGCACTTACAAGGGCCCTGCCACTTTGATACCCTACGAGCAGTACTTC.

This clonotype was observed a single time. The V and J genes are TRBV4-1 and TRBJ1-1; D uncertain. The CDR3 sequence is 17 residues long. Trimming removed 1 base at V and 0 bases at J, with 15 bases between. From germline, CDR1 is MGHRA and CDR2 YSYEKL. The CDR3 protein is CASSQVLDLMMNTEAFF. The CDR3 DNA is TGCGCCAGCAGCCAAGTATTGGACCTCATGATGAACACTGAAGCTTTCTTT.

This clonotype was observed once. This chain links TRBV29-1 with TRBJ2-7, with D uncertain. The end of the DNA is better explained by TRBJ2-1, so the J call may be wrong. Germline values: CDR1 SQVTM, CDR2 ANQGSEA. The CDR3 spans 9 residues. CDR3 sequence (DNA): TGCAGGCTTCCCCTTCAACAGTTCTTC. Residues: CRLPLQQFF.

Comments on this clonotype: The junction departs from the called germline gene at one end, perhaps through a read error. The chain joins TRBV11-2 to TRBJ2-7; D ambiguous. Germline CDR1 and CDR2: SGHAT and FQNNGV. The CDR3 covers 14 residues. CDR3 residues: CASSSNWKSYEHYF. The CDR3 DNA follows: TGTGCCAGTAGCTCTAACTGGAAGTCCTACGAGCACTACTTC.

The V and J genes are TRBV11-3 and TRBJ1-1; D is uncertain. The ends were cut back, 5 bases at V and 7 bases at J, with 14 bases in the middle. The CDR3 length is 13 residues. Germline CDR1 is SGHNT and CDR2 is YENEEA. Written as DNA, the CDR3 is TGTGCCAGCAGCAAGACCACGGGCATTGAAGCTTTCTTT. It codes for CASSKTTGIEAFF.

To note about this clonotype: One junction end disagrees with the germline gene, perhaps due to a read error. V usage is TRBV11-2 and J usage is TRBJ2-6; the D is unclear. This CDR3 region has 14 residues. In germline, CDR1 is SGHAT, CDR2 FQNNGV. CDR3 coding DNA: TGTACCAGCAGCTTAGAGGATTGGGCCAACTTTCTGACTTTC. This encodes CTSSLEDWANFLTF.

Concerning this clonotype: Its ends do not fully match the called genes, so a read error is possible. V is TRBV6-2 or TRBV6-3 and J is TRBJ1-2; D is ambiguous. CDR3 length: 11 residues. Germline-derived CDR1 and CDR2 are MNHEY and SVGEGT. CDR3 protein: CASEEDYGCTF. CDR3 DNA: TGTGCCAGCGAAGAGGACTATGGCTGCACCTTC.

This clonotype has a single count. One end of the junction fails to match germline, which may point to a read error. The CDR3 protein is CASRSSPDSSYEEYF. In DNA, the CDR3 is TGTGCCAGCAGGTCATCCCCGGACTCCTCCTACGAGGAGTACTTC. The chain combines TRBV11-1 with TRBJ2-7; D possibly corresponds to TRBD2 (5 bases). CDR1 SGHAT and CDR2 FQDESV come from the germline V gene (reference sequence). The CDR3 spans 15 residues.

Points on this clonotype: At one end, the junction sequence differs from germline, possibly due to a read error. CDR3 coding DNA: TGTGCCAACAGTTCCGGACCAGCTAATACCCAGTACTTC. This translates into CANSSGPANTQYF. The chain is built from TRBV6-2 or TRBV6-3 and TRBJ2-5; D remains ambiguous. The CDR3 is made up of 13 amino acids. Germline values: CDR1 MNHEY, CDR2 SVGEGT.

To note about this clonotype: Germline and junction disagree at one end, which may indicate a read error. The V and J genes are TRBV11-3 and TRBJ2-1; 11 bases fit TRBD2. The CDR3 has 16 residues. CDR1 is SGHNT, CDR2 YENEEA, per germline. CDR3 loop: CASSLAIAGGRSGQFF. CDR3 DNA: TGTGCCAGCAGCTTAGCTATAGCGGGAGGGCGAAGTGGGCAGTTCTTT.

The CDR3 spells CATRMTAGKDTEAFF. In DNA, the CDR3 is TGTGCCACCAGGATGACTGCCGGCAAGGACACTGAAGCTTTCTTT. The chain couples TRBV2 to TRBJ1-1; no firm D call. The CDR3 extends over 15 amino acids. Germline assignment: CDR1 SNHLY and CDR2 FYNNEI. With 10 bases removed from V and 3 bases from J, the gap between germline ends came to 21 bases.

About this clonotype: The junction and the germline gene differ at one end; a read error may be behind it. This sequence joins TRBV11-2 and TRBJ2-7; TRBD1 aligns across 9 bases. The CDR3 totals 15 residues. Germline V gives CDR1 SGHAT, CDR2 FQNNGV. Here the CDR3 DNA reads TGTGCCAGCAGCTTGCGATGGACAGGGGAAACCGAGCGGTACTTC. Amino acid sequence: CASSLRWTGETERYF.

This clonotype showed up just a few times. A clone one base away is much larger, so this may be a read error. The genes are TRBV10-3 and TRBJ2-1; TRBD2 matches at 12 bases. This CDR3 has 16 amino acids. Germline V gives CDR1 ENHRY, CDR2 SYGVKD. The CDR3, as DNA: TGTGTCAGCACCCAAACTAGCGGGAGGCCCTACAATGAGCAGTTCTTC. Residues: CVSTQTSGRPYNEQFF.

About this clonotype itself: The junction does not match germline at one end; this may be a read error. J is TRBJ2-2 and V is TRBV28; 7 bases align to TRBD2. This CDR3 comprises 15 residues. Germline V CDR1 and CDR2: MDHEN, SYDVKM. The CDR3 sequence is CASRRPAGMAGELFF. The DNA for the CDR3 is TGTGCCAGCCGACGACCAGCGGGAATGGCCGGGGAGCTGTTCTTT.

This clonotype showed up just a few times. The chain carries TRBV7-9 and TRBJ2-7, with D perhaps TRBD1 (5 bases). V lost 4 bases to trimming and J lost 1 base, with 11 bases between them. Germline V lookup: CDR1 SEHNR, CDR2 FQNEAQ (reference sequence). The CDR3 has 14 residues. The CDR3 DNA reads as TGTGCCAGCAGCTCCGTGACAGTTTCCTACGAGCAGTACTTC. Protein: CASSSVTVSYEQYF.

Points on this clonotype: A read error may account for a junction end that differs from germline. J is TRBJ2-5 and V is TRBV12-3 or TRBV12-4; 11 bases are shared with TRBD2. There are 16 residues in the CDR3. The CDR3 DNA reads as TGTACCAGCATACGAGGGACTAGCGGAATCCAAGAGACCCAGTACTTC. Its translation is CTSIRGTSGIQETQYF.

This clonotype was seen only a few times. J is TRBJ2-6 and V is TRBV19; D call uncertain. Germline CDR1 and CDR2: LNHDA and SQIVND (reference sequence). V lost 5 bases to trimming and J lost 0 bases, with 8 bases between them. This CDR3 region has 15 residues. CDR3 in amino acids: CASSAQSSGANVLTF. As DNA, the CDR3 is TGTGCCAGTAGTGCTCAGAGCTCTGGGGCCAACGTCCTGACTTTC.

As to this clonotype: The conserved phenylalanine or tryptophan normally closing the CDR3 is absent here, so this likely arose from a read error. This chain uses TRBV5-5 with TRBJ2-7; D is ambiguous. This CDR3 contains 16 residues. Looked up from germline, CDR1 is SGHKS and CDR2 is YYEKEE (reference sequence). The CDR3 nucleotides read TGTGCCATCAGCTACGCCCCCACCTTCGAAGGTATCGAGCAGTACTCC. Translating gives CAISYAPTFEGIEQYS.

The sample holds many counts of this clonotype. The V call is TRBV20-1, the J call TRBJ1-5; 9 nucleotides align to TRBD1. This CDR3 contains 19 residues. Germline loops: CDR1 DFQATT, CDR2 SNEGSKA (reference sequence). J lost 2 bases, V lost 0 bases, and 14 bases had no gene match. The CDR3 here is CSARDVSGTGFSRNQPQHF. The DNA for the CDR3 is TGCAGTGCTAGAGACGTTTCCGGGACAGGGTTTAGTCGCAATCAGCCCCAGCATTTT.

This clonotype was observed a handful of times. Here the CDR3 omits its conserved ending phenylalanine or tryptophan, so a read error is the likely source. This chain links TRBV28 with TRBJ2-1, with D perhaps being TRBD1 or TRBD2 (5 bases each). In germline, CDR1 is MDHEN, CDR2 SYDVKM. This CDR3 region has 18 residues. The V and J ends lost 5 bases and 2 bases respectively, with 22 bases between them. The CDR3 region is CASSLIGAVGDAYNEQFL. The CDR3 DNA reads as TGTGCCAGCAGTCTAATTGGAGCGGTTGGGGACGCCTACAATGAGCAGTTCCTC.

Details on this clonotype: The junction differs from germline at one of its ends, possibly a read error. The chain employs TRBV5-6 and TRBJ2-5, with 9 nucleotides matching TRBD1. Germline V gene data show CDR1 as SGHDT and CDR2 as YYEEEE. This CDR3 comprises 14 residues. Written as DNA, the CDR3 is TGTGCCAGTAGCCCAGCGACAGGGGGAGGGACCCATTACTTC. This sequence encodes CASSPATGGGTHYF.